In this sample, the clone carrying this T cell receptor beta chain turned up a few times. The CDR3 consists of 12 residues. Germline V gives CDR1 SEHNR, CDR2 FQNEAQ (reference sequence). Trimming removed 6 bases at V and 0 bases at J, with 5 bases between. These data originate in a study of T cells of healthy individuals. TCRdb reprocessed the 5' RACE reads with MiXCR, giving one entry per CDR3 protein. The repertoire includes 40,000 to 60,000 distinct CDR3 sequences, roughly 15% of them detected once, and about 16% sits in the top ten. V is TRBV7-9 and J is TRBJ1-1; no clear D gene. The origin of this receptor is a human donor in good health. The CDR3 region has the DNA TGTGCCAGCAGGCAGATGAACACTGAAGCTTTCTTT. Protein: CASRQMNTEAFF.